The clone carrying this TCR beta chain has a count of ten or more. This CDR3 region has 14 residues. V was pared by 5 bases and J by 1 base, with 4 bases of the junction left unmatched. Germline CDR1 ENHRY, CDR2 SYGVKD. The sample originates from a study of prognosis after radiotherapy for stage I lung cancer. Study overall: Tumors were squamous cell carcinoma in several patients and adenocarcinoma in some twelve.

Amplification of the TCR beta CDR3 (from genomic DNA) was done by two-round multiplex PCR. Used in first-round PCR were primers specific to each TRBV and TRBJ gene. TCRdb independently ran MiXCR on the multiplex PCR reads; one entry per CDR3 protein. The sample consists of around 25,000 distinct CDR3 sequences, around 36% of them appearing once. This TCR was sampled from a donor of 50 years or more with non-small cell lung cancer. The genes are TRBV10-3 and TRBJ2-7; 8 bases align to TRBD1. The source material was PBMCs, sampled before or after stereotactic body radiation therapy (not recorded which). For the CDR3, the DNA is TGTGCCATCAGTTCCGGACAGGGTTCCTACGAGCAGTACTTC. This translates into CAISSGQGSYEQYF.